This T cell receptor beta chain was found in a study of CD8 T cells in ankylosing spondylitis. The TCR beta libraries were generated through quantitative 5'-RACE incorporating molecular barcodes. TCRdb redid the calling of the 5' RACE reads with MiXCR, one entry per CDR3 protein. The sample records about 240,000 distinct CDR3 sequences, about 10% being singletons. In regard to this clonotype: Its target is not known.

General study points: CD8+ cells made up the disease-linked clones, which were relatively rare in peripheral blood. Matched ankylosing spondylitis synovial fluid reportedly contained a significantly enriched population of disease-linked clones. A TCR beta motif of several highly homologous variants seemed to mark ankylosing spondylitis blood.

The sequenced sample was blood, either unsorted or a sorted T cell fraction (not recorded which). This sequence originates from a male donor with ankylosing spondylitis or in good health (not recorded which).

This CDR3 reads CSARDVWIQETQYF. CDR3 coding DNA: TGCAGTGCTAGAGATGTTTGGATTCAAGAGACCCAGTACTTC. The genes are TRBV20-1 and TRBJ2-5; no definite D call. Trimming removed 0 bases at V and 2 bases at J, with 10 bases between. Germline V gene lookup returns CDR1 DFQATT and CDR2 SNEGSKA (reference sequence). The CDR3 covers 14 residues.